Described below is a single T cell receptor (beta chain) sequence and its context. The repertoire was sequenced with immunoSEQ multiplex PCR; TCRdb's copy has only in-frame clones and lacks some. The data hold more than 15,000 clones, with around 63% observed a single time. The source of the sample is a study of tumor-infiltrating lymphocytes in localized non-small cell lung cancer. V shed 6 bases and J 3 bases; nucleotides not matched to a gene: 7. This CDR3 has 15 residues. CDR1 is SGHNT, CDR2 YYREEE, per germline (reference sequence). Sequencing was performed on lung tumor tissue. The chain has TRBV5-4 and TRBJ2-3; 10 bases are a match to TRBD1. The receptor comes from a human donor with non-small cell lung cancer. This CDR3 is CASNSRDRGTDTQYF. In nucleotides, the CDR3 is TGTGCCAGCAACTCACGGGACAGGGGAACAGATACGCAGTATTTT.